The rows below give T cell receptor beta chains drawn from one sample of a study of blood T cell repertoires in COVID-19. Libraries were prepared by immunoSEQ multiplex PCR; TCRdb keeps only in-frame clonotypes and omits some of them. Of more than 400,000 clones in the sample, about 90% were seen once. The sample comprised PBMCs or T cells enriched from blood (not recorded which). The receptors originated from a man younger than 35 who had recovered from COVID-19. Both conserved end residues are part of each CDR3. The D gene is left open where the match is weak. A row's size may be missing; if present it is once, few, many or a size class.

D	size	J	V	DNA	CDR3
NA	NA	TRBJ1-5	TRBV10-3	TGTGCCATCAGTGAAAGGGGCGGAGTCGGCAATCAGCCCCAGCATTTT	CAISERGGVGNQPQHF
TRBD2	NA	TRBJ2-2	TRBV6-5	TGTGCCAGCAGCCAACTAGCGGGAAGCGGGGAGCTGTTTTTT	CASSQLAGSGELFF
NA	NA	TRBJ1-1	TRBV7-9	TGTGCCAGCAGCTTAGCCCTAGTGAACACTGAAGCTTTCTTT	CASSLALVNTEAFF
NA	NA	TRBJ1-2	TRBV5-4	TGTGCCAGCAGCTCTCTTTTCTCCTCGGGAAGACATGGCTACACCTTC	CASSSLFSSGRHGYTF
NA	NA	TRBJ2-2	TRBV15	TGTGCCACCACCGCGGAACGGAACACCGGGGAGCTGTTTTTT	CATTAERNTGELFF
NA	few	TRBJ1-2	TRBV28	TGTGCCAGCAGTTTAAGACAGACCCTTAACTATGGCTACACCTTC	CASSLRQTLNYGYTF
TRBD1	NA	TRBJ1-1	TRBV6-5	TGTGCCAGCAGGGCCCGGGACAGGGGTCCACCTGAAGCTTTCTTT	CASRARDRGPPEAFF
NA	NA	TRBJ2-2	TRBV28	TGTGCCAGCAGGGCCGTAAACACCGGGGAGCTGTTTTTT	CASRAVNTGELFF
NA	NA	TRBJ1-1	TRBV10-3	TGTGCCATCAGGTACAGGGTCGACACTGAAGCTTTCTTT	CAIRYRVDTEAFF
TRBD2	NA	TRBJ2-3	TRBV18	TGTGCCAGCTCACCCGGGACTAGCGCCACGTATTCAGATACGCAGTATTTT	CASSPGTSATYSDTQYF
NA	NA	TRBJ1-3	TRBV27	TGTGCCAGCAGTTACAGGGCTGGAAACACCATATATTTT	CASSYRAGNTIYF
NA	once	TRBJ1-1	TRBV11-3	TGTGCCAGCAGCTCAGGACAGAAGGCCACTGAAGCTTTCTTT	CASSSGQKATEAFF
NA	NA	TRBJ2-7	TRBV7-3	TGTGCCAGCAGCTTAGAGGTGGGGCCAACCTACGAGCAGTACTTC	CASSLEVGPTYEQYF
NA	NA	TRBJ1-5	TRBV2	TGTGCCAGCAGGGAAGAATCAGGGAGGTCTCAGCCCCAGCATTTT	CASREESGRSQPQHF
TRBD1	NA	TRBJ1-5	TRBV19	TGTGCCAGTAGTATTCAGACAGGGGGAGATCAGCCCCAGCATTTT	CASSIQTGGDQPQHF
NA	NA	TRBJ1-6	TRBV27	TGTGCCAGCAGTTATGTAGATTCACCCCTCCACTTT	CASSYVDSPLHF
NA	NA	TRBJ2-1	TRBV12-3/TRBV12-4	TGTGCCAGTCGGGAGTCCCCCTACAATGAGCAGTTCTTC	CASRESPYNEQFF
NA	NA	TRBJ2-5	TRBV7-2	TGTGCCAGCAGCTCACAGAGACAAGAGACCCAGTACTTC	CASSSQRQETQYF
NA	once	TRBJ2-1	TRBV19	TGTGCCAGTAGTTGGGGGCCCGACAATGAGCAGTTCTTC	CASSWGPDNEQFF
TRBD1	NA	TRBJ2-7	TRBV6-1	TGTGCCAGCAGTGAAGGGACAGGGAGGTACTACGAGCAGTACTTC	CASSEGTGRYYEQYF
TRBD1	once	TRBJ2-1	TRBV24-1	TGTGCCACCAGTGAATTCGACAGGGCAGATGAGCAGTTCTTC	CATSEFDRADEQFF
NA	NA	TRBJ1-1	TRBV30	TGTGCCTGGAACGGACGGCGGGACACTGAAGCTTTCTTT	CAWNGRRDTEAFF
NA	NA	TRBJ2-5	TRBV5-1	TGCGCCAGCAGCTTGGGCCGGGGGTCGGAGACCCAGTACTTC	CASSLGRGSETQYF
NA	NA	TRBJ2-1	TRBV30	TGTGCCTGGAGTGTAAAACTAGCATCTTGGCATGAGCAGTTCTTC	CAWSVKLASWHEQFF
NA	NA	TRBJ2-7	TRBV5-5	TGTGCCAGCAGCTTGTCGTTCCTGAGCTCCTACGAGCAGTACTTC	CASSLSFLSSYEQYF
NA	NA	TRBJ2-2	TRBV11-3	TGTGCCAGCAGCAACGATAGTCCCGGGGAGCTGTTTTTT	CASSNDSPGELFF
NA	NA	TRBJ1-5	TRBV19	TGTGCCAGTCGGACATATAATAGCAATCAGCCCCAGCATTTT	CASRTYNSNQPQHF
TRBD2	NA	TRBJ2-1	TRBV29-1	TGCAGCGTTGTGGAGCGGGGGGTCCGCTCCTACAATGAGCAGTTCTTC	CSVVERGVRSYNEQFF